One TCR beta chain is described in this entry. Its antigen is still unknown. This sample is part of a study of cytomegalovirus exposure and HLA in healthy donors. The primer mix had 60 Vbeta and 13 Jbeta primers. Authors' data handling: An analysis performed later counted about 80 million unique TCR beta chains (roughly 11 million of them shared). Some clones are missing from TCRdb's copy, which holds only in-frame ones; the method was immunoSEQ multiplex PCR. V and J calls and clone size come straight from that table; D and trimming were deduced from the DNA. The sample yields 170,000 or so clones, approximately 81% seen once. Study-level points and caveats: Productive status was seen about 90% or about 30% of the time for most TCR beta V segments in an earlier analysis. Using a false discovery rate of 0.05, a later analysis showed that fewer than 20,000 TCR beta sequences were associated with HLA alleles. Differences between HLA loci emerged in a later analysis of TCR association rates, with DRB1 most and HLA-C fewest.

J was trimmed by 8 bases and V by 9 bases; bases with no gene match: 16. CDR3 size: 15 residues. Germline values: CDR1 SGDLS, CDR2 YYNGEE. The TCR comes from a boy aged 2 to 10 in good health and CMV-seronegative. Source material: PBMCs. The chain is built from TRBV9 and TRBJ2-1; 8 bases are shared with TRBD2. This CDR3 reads CATGGREDFWDEQFF. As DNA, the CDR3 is TGTGCCACGGGGGGGCGGGAGGATTTCTGGGATGAGCAGTTCTTC.